This TCR beta chain derives from a study of T cell repertoires in cytomegalovirus infection. Study as a whole: CMV infection and matching HLA type were both indicated by public TCR beta signatures.

Trimming at V came to 0 bases and at J to 6 bases, leaving 11 bases not matched to a gene. This CDR3 is built from 17 residues. CDR1 is SGDLS and CDR2 is YYNGEE in the germline V gene. TCRdb passed the reads through MiXCR, listing each CDR3 protein once. The sample has around 100,000 distinct CDR3 sequences, 16% seen once. Study results and caveats: Frequencies of public TCR beta families were cumulated, and this identified carriers of CMV plus the relevant HLA. Across the ex vivo response, the dominant clonotypes were HLA-C-restricted CMV-specific TCR beta clonotypes.

This clonotype was picked up a small number of times. Its antigen remains unknown. The sample was PBMCs. The sequence derives from a human donor in good health (CMV status not recorded). Some clones in this sample may be carry-over from other donors' samples. The V gene is TRBV9, the J gene TRBJ2-1; TRBD2 aligns across 8 bases. Here the CDR3 DNA reads TGTGCCAGCAGCGTAGCTAGGTCCGGGGGGGCCTTCAATGAGCAGTTCTTC. Its translation is CASSVARSGGAFNEQFF.